These T cell receptor beta chains were read from a single sample in a study of cytomegalovirus exposure and HLA in healthy donors. Generated by immunoSEQ multiplex PCR, the TCRdb table keeps only in-frame clones and is missing some. The table records about 150,000 clones, 86% of them present only once. The sequencing sample was made of PBMCs. All receptors derive from a man younger than 35 in good health and CMV-seropositive. Both conserved end residues are part of each CDR3. The order of the fields is J gene, V gene, D gene, CDR3 protein. A D gene is named only where the DNA matches it firmly.

J gene: TRBJ2-2; V gene: TRBV29-1; D gene: TRBD2; CDR3 protein: CSGKYGASGATGELFF
J gene: TRBJ2-1; V gene: TRBV5-1; D gene: -; CDR3 protein: CASSLEGVYSYNEQFF
J gene: TRBJ2-1; V gene: TRBV6-6; D gene: TRBD2; CDR3 protein: CASSASGGQFRWEQFF
J gene: TRBJ2-3; V gene: TRBV5-1; D gene: TRBD2; CDR3 protein: CASSVGLAGAGDTQYF
J gene: TRBJ1-1; V gene: TRBV7-9; D gene: -; CDR3 protein: CASSFPLGHLLNTEAFF
J gene: TRBJ1-4; V gene: TRBV27; D gene: -; CDR3 protein: CASSRLGGANEKLFF
J gene: TRBJ1-6; V gene: TRBV19; D gene: -; CDR3 protein: CASSIDAGSYNSPLHF
J gene: TRBJ2-5; V gene: TRBV27; D gene: -; CDR3 protein: CASSLWRGRGETQYF
J gene: TRBJ2-7; V gene: TRBV5-8; D gene: -; CDR3 protein: CATRQDPYEQYF
J gene: TRBJ2-1; V gene: TRBV9; D gene: TRBD1; CDR3 protein: CASSVAGWDRDPEQFF
J gene: TRBJ2-7; V gene: TRBV10-3; D gene: -; CDR3 protein: CAIRGTSSYEQYF
J gene: TRBJ2-5; V gene: TRBV6-5; D gene: TRBD1; CDR3 protein: CASSSGQGYETQYF
J gene: TRBJ2-1; V gene: TRBV28; D gene: TRBD2; CDR3 protein: CASSPALAGSYNEQFF
J gene: TRBJ1-2; V gene: TRBV11-2; D gene: -; CDR3 protein: CASSPDIYGYTF
J gene: TRBJ1-2; V gene: TRBV5-1; D gene: TRBD1; CDR3 protein: CASSLDRGQNYGYTF
J gene: TRBJ2-3; V gene: TRBV5-1; D gene: TRBD2; CDR3 protein: CASSETPGLVLADTQYF
J gene: TRBJ1-2; V gene: TRBV27; D gene: TRBD1; CDR3 protein: CASRRPGQLYGYTF
J gene: TRBJ1-1; V gene: TRBV10-2; D gene: -; CDR3 protein: CASSAVQVSTEAFF
J gene: TRBJ2-7; V gene: TRBV18; D gene: TRBD1; CDR3 protein: CASSPTGVEQYF